Listed below are T cell receptor beta chains from one sample, sequenced in a study of shared clonotypes between healthy human individuals. Repertoires were generated with immunoSEQ multiplex PCR, while TCRdb's copy carries only in-frame clones and drops some. The repertoire has about 2.4 million clones, 93% of them found once; the top ten carry around 0.37%. The sequencing sample was made of naive CD4+ T cells from PBMCs. The receptors here all came from a man between 18 and 35 years old in good health. Some clones in this sample may be carry-over from other donors' samples. CDR3s include the opening cysteine and the closing phenylalanine or tryptophan. D genes are given only for firm matches. Only part of the rows carry a size: once, few, many, or a class if the clone is expanded.

D,V,size,J,CDR3,DNA
TRBD2,TRBV23-1,.,TRBJ2-1,CASSTSGDTLHRSGSLYNEQFF,TGCGCCAGCAGTACCTCGGGCGATACACTCCACCGCAGCGGGAGTCTGTACAATGAGCAGTTCTTC
TRBD1,TRBV6-1,.,TRBJ2-5,CASSIQGDFETQYF,TGTGCCAGCAGTATACAGGGGGATTTCGAGACCCAGTACTTC
.,TRBV27,.,TRBJ2-3,CASSFRSRIYSEFNPTDTQYF,TGTGCCAGCAGTTTCCGAAGCCGGATTTATAGCGAGTTTAACCCCACAGATACGCAGTATTTT
.,TRBV5-4,once,TRBJ1-1,CASSSQGGSNTEAFF,TGTGCCAGCAGCTCCCAGGGAGGATCGAACACTGAAGCTTTCTTT
TRBD2,TRBV7-9,once,TRBJ2-1,CASSPPGLAGRNEQFF,TGTGCCAGCAGCCCTCCGGGGCTAGCGGGAAGGAATGAGCAGTTCTTC
.,TRBV5-4,.,TRBJ2-3,CASSLRLAGASTDTQYF,TGTGCCAGCAGCCTTAGGCTGGCTGGGGCTAGCACAGATACGCAGTATTTT
.,TRBV18,.,TRBJ2-7,CASSPSGKLAVEQYF,TGTGCCAGCTCACCGTCGGGGAAGCTAGCCGTCGAGCAGTACTTC
TRBD2,TRBV6-5,.,TRBJ2-1,CASRIAGGYNEQFF,TGTGCCAGCAGGATAGCGGGAGGGTACAATGAGCAGTTCTTC
.,TRBV7-6,.,TRBJ2-7,CASSLATAGTRSSYEQYF,TGTGCCAGCAGCTTAGCAACAGCCGGGACAAGGAGCTCCTACGAGCAGTACTTC
.,TRBV25-1,.,TRBJ2-4,CASKGTMNIQYF,TGTGCCTCCAAGGGGACAATGAACATTCAGTACTTC
.,TRBV27,.,TRBJ1-2,CASSLGQGNYGYTF,TGTGCCAGCAGTTTAGGCCAGGGAAACTATGGCTACACCTTC
TRBD1,TRBV11-3,.,TRBJ1-5,CASSPDRGQQPQHF,TGTGCCAGCAGTCCCGACAGGGGGCAACAGCCCCAGCATTTT
.,TRBV5-1,.,TRBJ2-3,CASSHGGTDTQYF,TGCGCCAGCAGCCACGGGGGCACAGATACGCAGTATTTT
.,TRBV28,.,TRBJ1-4,CASSSGNEKLFF,TGTGCCAGCAGTTCCGGTAATGAAAAACTGTTTTTT
TRBD1,TRBV4-1,few,TRBJ1-1,CASSHGRDRGYTEAFF,TGCGCCAGCAGCCATGGCAGGGACAGGGGATACACTGAAGCTTTCTTT
.,TRBV7-9,once,TRBJ1-1,CASSLGRDTMNTEAFF,TGTGCCAGCAGCCTGGGGAGGGATACAATGAACACTGAAGCTTTCTTT